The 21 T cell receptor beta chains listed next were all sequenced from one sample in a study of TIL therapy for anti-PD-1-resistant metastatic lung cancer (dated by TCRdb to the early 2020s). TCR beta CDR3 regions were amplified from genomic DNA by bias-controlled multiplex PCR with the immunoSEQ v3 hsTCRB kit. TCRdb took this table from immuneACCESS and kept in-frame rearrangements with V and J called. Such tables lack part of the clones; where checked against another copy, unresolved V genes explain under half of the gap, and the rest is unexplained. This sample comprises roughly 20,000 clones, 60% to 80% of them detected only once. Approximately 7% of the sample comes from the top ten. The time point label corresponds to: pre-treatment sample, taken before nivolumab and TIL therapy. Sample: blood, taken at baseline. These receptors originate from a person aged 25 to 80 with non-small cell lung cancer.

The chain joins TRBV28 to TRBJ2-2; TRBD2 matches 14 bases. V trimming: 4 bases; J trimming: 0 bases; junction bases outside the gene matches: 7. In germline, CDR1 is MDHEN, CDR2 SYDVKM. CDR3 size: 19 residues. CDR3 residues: CASSSPGLAGVANTGELFF. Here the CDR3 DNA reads TGTGCCAGCAGTTCCCCGGGACTAGCGGGAGTGGCGAACACCGGGGAGCTGTTTTTT.

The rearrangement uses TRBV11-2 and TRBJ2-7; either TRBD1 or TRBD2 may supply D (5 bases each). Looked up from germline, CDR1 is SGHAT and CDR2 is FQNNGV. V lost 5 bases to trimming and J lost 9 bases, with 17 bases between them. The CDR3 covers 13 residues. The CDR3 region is CASSPGTSSGQYF. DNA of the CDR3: TGTGCCAGCAGCCCAGGGACCTCCTCAGGGCAGTACTTC.

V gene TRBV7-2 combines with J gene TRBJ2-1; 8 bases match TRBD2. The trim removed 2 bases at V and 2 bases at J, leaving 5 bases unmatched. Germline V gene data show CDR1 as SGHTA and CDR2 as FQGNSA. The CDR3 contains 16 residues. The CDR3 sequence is CASSLYSGLAYNEQFF. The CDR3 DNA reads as TGTGCCAGCAGCTTATACTCGGGACTAGCCTACAATGAGCAGTTCTTC. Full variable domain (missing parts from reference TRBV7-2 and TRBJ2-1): GAGVSQSPSNKVTEKGKDVELRCDPISGHTALYWYRQSLGQGLEFLIYFQGNSAPDKSGLPSDRFSAERTGGSVSTLTIQRTQQEDSAVYLCASSLYSGLAYNEQFFGPGTRLTVL.

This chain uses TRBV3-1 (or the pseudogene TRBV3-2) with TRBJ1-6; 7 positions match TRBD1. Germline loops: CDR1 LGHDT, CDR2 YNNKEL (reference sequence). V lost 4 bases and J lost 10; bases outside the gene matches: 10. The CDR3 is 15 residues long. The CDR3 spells CASSPRSGGISPLHF. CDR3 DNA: TGTGCCAGCAGCCCGCGGTCAGGGGGTATCTCACCCCTCCACTTT.

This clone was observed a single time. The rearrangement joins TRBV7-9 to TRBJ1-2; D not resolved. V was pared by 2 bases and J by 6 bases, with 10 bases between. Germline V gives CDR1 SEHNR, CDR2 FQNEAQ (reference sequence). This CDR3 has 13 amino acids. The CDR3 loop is CASSLSGGDGYTF. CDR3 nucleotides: TGTGCCAGCAGCTTATCAGGTGGGGATGGCTACACCTTC.

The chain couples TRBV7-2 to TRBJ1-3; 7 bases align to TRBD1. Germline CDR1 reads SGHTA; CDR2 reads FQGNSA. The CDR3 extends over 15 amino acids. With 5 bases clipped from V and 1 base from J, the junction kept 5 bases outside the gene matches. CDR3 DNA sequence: TGTGCCAGCAGCACCTCGACAGGGTCTGGAAACACCATATATTTT. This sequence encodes CASSTSTGSGNTIYF. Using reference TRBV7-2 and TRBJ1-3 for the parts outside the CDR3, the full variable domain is GAGVSQSPSNKVTEKGKDVELRCDPISGHTALYWYRQSLGQGLEFLIYFQGNSAPDKSGLPSDRFSAERTGGSVSTLTIQRTQQEDSAVYLCASSTSTGSGNTIYFGEGSWLTVV.

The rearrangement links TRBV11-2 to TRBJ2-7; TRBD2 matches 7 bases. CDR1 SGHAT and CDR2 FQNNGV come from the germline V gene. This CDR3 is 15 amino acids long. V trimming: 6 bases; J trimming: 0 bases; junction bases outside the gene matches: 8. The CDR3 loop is CASSPWGGSSYEQYF. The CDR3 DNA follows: TGTGCCAGCAGTCCTTGGGGGGGGAGCTCCTACGAGCAGTACTTC.

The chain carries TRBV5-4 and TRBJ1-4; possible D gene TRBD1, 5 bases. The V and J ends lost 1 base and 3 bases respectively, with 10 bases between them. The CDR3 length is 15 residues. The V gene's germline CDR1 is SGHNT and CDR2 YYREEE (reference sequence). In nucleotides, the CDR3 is TGTGCCAGCAGCTTGATGACAGACTCTAATGAAAAACTGTTTTTT. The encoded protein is CASSLMTDSNEKLFF.

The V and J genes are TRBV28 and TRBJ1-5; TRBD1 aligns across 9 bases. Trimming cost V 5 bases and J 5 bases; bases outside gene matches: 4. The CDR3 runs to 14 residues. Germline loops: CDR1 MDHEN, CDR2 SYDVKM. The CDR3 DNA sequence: TGTGCCAGCAGTAGTACAGGGGGCTATCAGCCCCAGCATTTT. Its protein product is CASSSTGGYQPQHF.

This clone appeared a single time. The DNA for the CDR3 is TGTGCCAGCAGGCCCCGGGACGCCTCCTACGAGCAGTACTTC. Protein: CASRPRDASYEQYF. The V gene is TRBV3-1 (or the pseudogene TRBV3-2), the J gene TRBJ2-7; D is perhaps TRBD1 or TRBD2 (5 bases each). The ends were cut back, 6 bases at V and 0 bases at J, with 12 bases in the middle. CDR1 and CDR2 (germline): LGHDT, YNNKEL (reference sequence). There are 14 residues in the CDR3.

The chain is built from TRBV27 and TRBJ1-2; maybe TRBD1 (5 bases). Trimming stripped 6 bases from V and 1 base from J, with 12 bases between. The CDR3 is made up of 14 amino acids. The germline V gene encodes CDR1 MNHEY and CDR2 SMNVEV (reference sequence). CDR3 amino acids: CASSRDGYNYGYTF. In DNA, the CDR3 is TGTGCCAGCAGCCGGGACGGCTATAACTATGGCTACACCTTC.

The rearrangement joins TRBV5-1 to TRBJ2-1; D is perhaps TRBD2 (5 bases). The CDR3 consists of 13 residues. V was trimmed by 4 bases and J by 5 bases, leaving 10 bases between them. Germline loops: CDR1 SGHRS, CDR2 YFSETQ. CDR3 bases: TGCGCCAGCAGCGCGGAACTAGACAATGAGCAGTTCTTC. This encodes CASSAELDNEQFF.

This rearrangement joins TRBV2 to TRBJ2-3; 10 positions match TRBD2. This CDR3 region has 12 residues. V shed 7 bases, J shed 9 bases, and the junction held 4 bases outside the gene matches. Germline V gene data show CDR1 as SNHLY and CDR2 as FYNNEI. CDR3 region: CASTLAGATQYF. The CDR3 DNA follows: TGTGCCAGCACCCTAGCGGGAGCGACGCAGTATTTT.

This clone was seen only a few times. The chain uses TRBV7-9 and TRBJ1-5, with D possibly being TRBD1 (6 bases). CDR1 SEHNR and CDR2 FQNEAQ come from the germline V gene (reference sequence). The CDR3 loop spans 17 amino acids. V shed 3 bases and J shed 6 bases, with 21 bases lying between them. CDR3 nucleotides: TGTGCCAGCAGCTTCGGGGGCGGGACGCCCGGGGGTCAGCCCCAGCATTTT. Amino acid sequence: CASSFGGGTPGGQPQHF. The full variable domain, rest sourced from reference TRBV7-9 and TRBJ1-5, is DTGVSQNPRHKITKRGQNVTFRCDPISEHNRLYWYRQTLGQGPEFLTYFQNEAQLEKSRLLSDRFSAERPKGSFSTLEIQRTEQGDSAMYLCASSFGGGTPGGQPQHFGDGTRLSIL.

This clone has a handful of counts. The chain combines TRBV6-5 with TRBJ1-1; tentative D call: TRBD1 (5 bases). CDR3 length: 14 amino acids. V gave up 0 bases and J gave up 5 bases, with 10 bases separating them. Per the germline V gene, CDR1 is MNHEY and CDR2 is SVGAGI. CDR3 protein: CASSYSAGRTEAFF. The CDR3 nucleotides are TGTGCCAGCAGTTACTCGGCAGGGAGAACTGAAGCTTTCTTT.

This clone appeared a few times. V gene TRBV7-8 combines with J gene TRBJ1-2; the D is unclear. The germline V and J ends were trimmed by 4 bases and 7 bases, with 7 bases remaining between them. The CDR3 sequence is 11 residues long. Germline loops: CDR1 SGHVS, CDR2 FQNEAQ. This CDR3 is CASSSASGYTF. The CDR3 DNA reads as TGTGCCAGCAGCTCGGCCAGTGGCTACACCTTC.

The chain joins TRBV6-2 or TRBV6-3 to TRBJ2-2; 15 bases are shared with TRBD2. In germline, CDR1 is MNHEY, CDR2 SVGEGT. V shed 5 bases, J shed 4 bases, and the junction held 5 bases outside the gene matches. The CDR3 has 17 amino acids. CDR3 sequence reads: CASSGLAGGFGTGELFF. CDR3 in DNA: TGTGCCAGCAGTGGACTAGCGGGGGGGTTTGGCACCGGGGAGCTGTTTTTT.

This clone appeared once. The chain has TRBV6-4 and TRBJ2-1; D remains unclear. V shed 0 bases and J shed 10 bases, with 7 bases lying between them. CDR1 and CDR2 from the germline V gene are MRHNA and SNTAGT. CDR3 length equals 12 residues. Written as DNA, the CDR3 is TGTGCCAGCAGTGACTCGATAGGCGAGCAGTTCTTC. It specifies CASSDSIGEQFF.

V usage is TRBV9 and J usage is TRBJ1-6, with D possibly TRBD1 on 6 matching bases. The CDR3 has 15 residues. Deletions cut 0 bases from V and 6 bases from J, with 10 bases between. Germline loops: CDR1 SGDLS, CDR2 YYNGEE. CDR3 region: CASSVDRVGNSPLHF. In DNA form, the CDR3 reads TGTGCCAGCAGCGTAGACAGGGTGGGTAATTCACCCCTCCACTTT.

CDR3 coding DNA: TGTGCCAGCAGCTCGTACCACCAGGGGAGCGAGACCCAGTACTTC. Translated, it gives CASSSYHQGSETQYF. V is TRBV11-2 and J is TRBJ2-5; D perhaps matches TRBD1 (6 bases). V was shortened by 4 bases and J by 5 bases, with 17 bases between the two germline ends. Germline V lookup: CDR1 SGHAT, CDR2 FQNNGV. This CDR3 contains 15 residues.

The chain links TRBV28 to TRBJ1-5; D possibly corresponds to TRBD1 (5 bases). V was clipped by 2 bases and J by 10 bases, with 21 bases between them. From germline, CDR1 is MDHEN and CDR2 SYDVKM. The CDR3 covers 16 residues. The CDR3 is CASSLTSDSHSNPQHF. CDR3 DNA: TGTGCCAGCAGTTTAACGAGTGACAGTCATAGCAATCCCCAGCATTTT.